This T cell receptor (beta chain) was recorded in a study of OX40 agonist ivuxolimab in advanced cancers. CDR3 length: 15 amino acids. Between the trimmed V and J ends, which lost 8 bases and 1 base, there was a span of 15 bases. The table came from immunoSEQ multiplex PCR; TCRdb's copy has only in-frame clones and leaves some out. This sample yields roughly 93,000 clones, of which roughly 80% are seen a single time; less than 6% belongs to the top ten. The sequence was collected from an adult with an advanced solid tumor such as melanoma, head and neck, liver or kidney cancer. The sequences come from CD4+ or CD8+ T cells sorted from blood, collected in a trial of the OX40 agonist ivuxolimab. This chain uses TRBV23-1 with TRBJ1-5; perhaps TRBD1 as D (5 bases). TRBV23-1 is given ORF status, its function remaining uncertain. The CDR3 sequence is CASRFAGESNQPQHF. DNA of the CDR3: TGCGCCAGCCGGTTTGCGGGGGAAAGCAATCAGCCCCAGCATTTT.